This TCR beta chain appears in the sequencing data of a study of cytomegalovirus exposure and HLA in healthy donors. Comment on this clone: Its antigen remains unknown.

Healthy bone marrow donors supplied every sample. Despite likely unrecorded immune exposures, the donors were nominally healthy at the time of sampling. 13 Jbeta primers and 60 Vbeta primers were used for the PCR. Assay: immunoSEQ multiplex PCR; the TCRdb copy retains only in-frame clones and omits some. This specimen shows tens of thousands of clones; the ten leading clones hold 1.8%. With 5 bases clipped from V and 2 bases from J, the junction kept 15 bases outside the gene matches. Germline V lookup: CDR1 SGHRS, CDR2 YFSETQ. The CDR3 is 18 residues long. Study observations and caveats: Analyzed later, association rates of TCRs varied across HLA loci, with DRB1 most and HLA-C fewest. A link between a missense DCLRE1C variant and TCR beta V- and J-gene trimming emerged from a later analysis.

The source of this sequence is a woman aged 30 to 39 in good health and CMV-seronegative. The sequenced sample consisted of PBMCs. The J gene is TRBJ1-3, the V gene TRBV5-1, with 8 bases identical to TRBD1. This chain's CDR3 is CASRRDRLTVFPGNTIYF. In DNA form, the CDR3 reads TGCGCCAGCAGGCGGGACAGGCTGACCGTTTTCCCTGGAAACACCATATATTTT.